This T cell receptor beta chain was found in a study of blood T cell repertoires in COVID-19. Looking at the study overall: PBMCs, B-cell-depleted T cells, or T cells provided the cDNA or gDNA that made up the material.

Assay used: immunoSEQ multiplex PCR; TCRdb lists only in-frame clones, some missing. Of 100,000 to 150,000 clones listed, about 87% are singletons. This clone was counted a single time. CDR3 length: 14 amino acids. Between the trimmed V and J ends, which lost 1 base and 4 bases, there was a span of 10 bases. Germline CDR1 and CDR2: SEHNR and FQNEAQ (reference sequence). The genes are TRBV7-9 and TRBJ2-5; the D gene is possibly TRBD2 (5 bases). The TCR was taken from a woman aged 60-75 years with acute or convalescent COVID-19. What was sequenced was peripheral blood. The CDR3 nucleotides are TGTGCCAGCAGCTTAGGTTTGGCGGGAGAGACCCAGTACTTC. It codes for CASSLGLAGETQYF.